The 27 T cell receptor beta chains below come from one sample, sequenced in a study of T cells in Graves' hyperthyroidism and ophthalmopathy. RNA transcripts were the template for amplifying TCR beta CDR3 regions. Carried out on the TCR CDR3, a first-round RT-PCR used the HTBI primer set. TCRdb re-analysed the multiplex PCR reads in MiXCR, keeping a single row per CDR3 protein. Counted here are around 800,000 distinct CDR3 sequences, 38% occurring once; the ten biggest clones make up 7.5% to 9.5%. The sequencing sample was made of blood. These TCRs come from a man younger than 30 with Graves' hyperthyroidism.

This clonotype turned up a few times. V is TRBV7-6 and J is TRBJ1-6; the D gene is possibly TRBD1 (5 bases). V was clipped by 2 bases and J by 0 bases, with 14 bases between them. CDR3 length equals 18 residues. CDR1 is SGHVS and CDR2 is FNYEAQ in the germline V gene. The CDR3 loop reads CASSLSSRGSSYNSPLHF. The CDR3 DNA sequence: TGTGCCAGCAGCTTAAGTAGTAGGGGTAGCTCCTATAATTCACCCCTCCACTTT.

The chain is built from TRBV7-2 and TRBJ2-7; 8 positions agree with TRBD2. CDR3 length equals 16 residues. J was trimmed by 3 bases and V by 0 bases; bases with no gene match: 7. The germline V gene has CDR1 SGHTA and CDR2 FQGNSA. Here the CDR3 reads CASSLAPGLDLYEQYF. In DNA form, the CDR3 reads TGTGCCAGCAGCTTAGCGCCGGGACTAGACCTCTACGAGCAGTACTTC.

This clonotype was detected ten times or more. The rearrangement uses TRBV6-5 and TRBJ1-3, with D tentatively TRBD1 (5 bases). The CDR3 spans 15 residues. In germline, CDR1 is MNHEY, CDR2 SVGAGI. Between the trimmed V and J ends, which lost 6 bases and 0 bases, there was a span of 12 bases. CDR3 nucleotide sequence: TGTGCCAGCAGATCCGACAGAGACTCTGGAAACACCATATATTTT. It encodes CASRSDRDSGNTIYF.

This clonotype was observed many times. The V gene is TRBV24-1, the J gene TRBJ1-1; D may be TRBD1 (5 bases). Germline assignment: CDR1 KGHDR and CDR2 SFDVKD. There are 13 residues in the CDR3. V gave up 3 bases and J gave up 7 bases, with 11 bases separating them. In nucleotides, the CDR3 is TGTGCCACCAGTGATCCTAACGGGGGTGAAGCTTTCTTT. Translating it yields CATSDPNGGEAFF.

This clonotype was detected many times. The chain is built from TRBV5-1 and TRBJ1-1; TRBD1 matches 7 bases. The CDR3 length is 13 residues. Trimming removed 6 bases from V and 2 bases from J; junction bases left unmatched: 4. The V gene's germline CDR1 is SGHRS and CDR2 YFSETQ. For the CDR3, the DNA is TGCGCCAGCACCAGGGGGGACAACACTGAAGCTTTCTTT. It encodes CASTRGDNTEAFF.

The rearrangement joins TRBV12-3 or TRBV12-4 to TRBJ2-5, with D perhaps TRBD1 (6 bases). V was trimmed by 3 bases and J by 0 bases, leaving 14 bases between them. This CDR3 is 16 amino acids long. In nucleotides, the CDR3 is TGTGCCAGCAGTTTCAACAGGGATGGGTACCAAGAGACCCAGTACTTC. Protein sequence: CASSFNRDGYQETQYF.

The chain is built from TRBV5-1 and TRBJ1-1; D remains unclear. Germline CDR1 SGHRS, CDR2 YFSETQ. The V end was cut by 0 bases, the J end by 7 bases, with 13 bases between. CDR3 length: 14 amino acids. This CDR3 is CASSLGGERGEAFF. The CDR3 DNA reads as TGCGCCAGCAGCTTGGGGGGAGAGAGAGGTGAAGCTTTCTTT.

CDR3 sequence (DNA): TGTGCCAGCGCGGTAGAGGACTATGGCTACACCTTC. Its translation: CASAVEDYGYTF. This chain joins TRBV6-1 and TRBJ1-2; D gene uncertain. V was trimmed by 8 bases and J by 3 bases, leaving 10 bases between them. Germline CDR1 MNHNS, CDR2 SASEGT. This CDR3 contains 12 residues.

The chain links TRBV19 to TRBJ1-1, with D unclear. V dropped 7 bases and J dropped 5 bases, with 14 bases sitting between them. Germline V gene data show CDR1 as LNHDA and CDR2 as SQIVND (reference sequence). The CDR3 has 13 residues. CDR3 DNA sequence: TGTGCCAGTATTCAGACACCCCTGACTGAAGCTTTCTTT. Protein product: CASIQTPLTEAFF.

This clonotype was detected many times. The chain recombines TRBV10-3 with TRBJ1-1; perhaps TRBD1 as D (6 bases). CDR3 length: 14 residues. V was clipped by 11 bases and J by 1 base, with 17 bases between them. Germline V gene data show CDR1 as ENHRY and CDR2 as SYGVKD. CDR3 bases: TGTGCCGTAAGGGGGACGGAAGAGAACACTGAAGCTTTCTTT. It is translated as CAVRGTEENTEAFF.

This clonotype was counted a single time. The chain combines TRBV19 with TRBJ1-1, with 8 bases that match TRBD1. Germline V gives CDR1 LNHDA, CDR2 SQIVND (reference sequence). The CDR3 loop spans 13 amino acids. V shed 5 bases and J 6 bases; nucleotides not matched to a gene: 5. The CDR3 reads CASSGQGLPEAFF. CDR3 bases: TGTGCCAGTAGTGGACAGGGATTACCTGAAGCTTTCTTT.

This clonotype has only a few counts. The rearrangement links TRBV9 to TRBJ2-5, with D uncertain. V was shortened by 0 bases and J by 1 base, with 4 bases between the two germline ends. The CDR3 spans 13 residues. Germline CDR1 reads SGDLS; CDR2 reads YYNGEE. CDR3 region: CASSVAPQETQYF. Here the CDR3 DNA reads TGTGCCAGCAGCGTAGCCCCCCAAGAGACCCAGTACTTC.

This clonotype was detected a few times. Compared with germline, one end of the junction differs, possibly owing to a read error. This chain uses TRBV5-4 with TRBJ2-7, with 9 bases aligning to TRBD2. Germline CDR1 is SGHNT and CDR2 is YYREEE (reference sequence). This CDR3 spans 15 amino acids. Here the CDR3 DNA reads TGCGCCAGCAGCCAGGCGTCTAGCGGGGACTACGAGCAGTACTTC. Encoded protein: CASSQASSGDYEQYF.

Many counts were recorded for this clonotype. The chain combines TRBV13 with TRBJ1-2, with a weak D call TRBD1 (6 bases). Germline lookup yields CDR1 PRHDT and CDR2 FYEKMQ (reference sequence). CDR3 length: 13 amino acids. The V and J ends lost 5 bases and 4 bases respectively, with 11 bases between them. This CDR3 is CASSTQGFYGYTF. The CDR3 nucleotides are TGTGCCAGCAGCACCCAGGGGTTCTATGGCTACACCTTC.

The J gene is TRBJ1-1, the V gene TRBV19; tentative D call: TRBD1 (5 bases). This CDR3 region has 15 residues. Germline-derived CDR1 and CDR2 are LNHDA and SQIVND (reference sequence). V lost 6 bases to trimming and J lost 5 bases, with 19 bases between them. The CDR3, as DNA: TGTGCCAGTAGAGACTTGGGGGAATTGAGGACTGAAGCTTTCTTT. It encodes CASRDLGELRTEAFF.

With respect to this clonotype: A clone one base away is much larger, so this may be a read error. Since no conserved phenylalanine or tryptophan closes the CDR3, a read error is the likely cause. The chain joins TRBV2 to TRBJ2-7; D uncertain. Trimming shortened V by 4 bases and J by 2 bases, and 12 bases separated the two germline ends. CDR3 length: 14 residues. Germline-derived CDR1 and CDR2 are SNHLY and FYNNEI. Here the CDR3 reads CASSVGHPTYEQYL. As DNA, the CDR3 is TGTGCCAGCAGTGTCGGTCATCCAACCTACGAGCAGTACCTC.

This clonotype has a handful of counts. The V and J genes are TRBV19 and TRBJ2-2; unclear D gene. Trimming left V 3 bases short and J 1 base short, with 6 bases between. The CDR3 is 14 amino acids. The germline gives CDR1 LNHDA, CDR2 SQIVND (reference sequence). The CDR3 bases are TGTGCCAGTAGTATCACTTTGAACACCGGGGAGCTGTTTTTT. Its translation is CASSITLNTGELFF.

This chain uses TRBV27 with TRBJ2-5; D is uncertain. Germline loops: CDR1 MNHEY, CDR2 SMNVEV (reference sequence). The V end lost 4 bases, the J end lost 4 bases, and 13 bases lay between the germline ends. The CDR3 sequence is 14 residues long. As DNA, the CDR3 is TGTGCCAGCAGTTCCATTTGGACCATAGAGACCCAGTACTTC. This gives the protein CASSSIWTIETQYF.

The CDR3: CASSVGAGGSYNSPLHF. For the CDR3, the DNA is TGTGCCAGCAGCGTAGGGGCAGGGGGCTCCTATAATTCACCCCTCCACTTT. The chain combines TRBV9 with TRBJ1-6; 7 bases line up with TRBD1. The CDR3 extends over 17 amino acids. V shed 0 bases, J shed 0 bases, and the junction held 3 bases outside the gene matches. Looked up from germline, CDR1 is SGDLS and CDR2 is YYNGEE.

This clonotype was detected ten times or more. The gene calls are TRBV7-9 and TRBJ1-1; 7 positions agree with TRBD1. Per germline, CDR1 SEHNR and CDR2 FQNEAQ (reference sequence). The CDR3 is made up of 15 amino acids. J was trimmed by 0 bases and V by 6 bases; bases with no gene match: 7. The CDR3 loop is CASRPRQGLNTEAFF. The DNA for the CDR3 is TGTGCCAGCAGACCGCGACAGGGACTGAACACTGAAGCTTTCTTT.

The chain couples TRBV20-1 to TRBJ1-1; D is undetermined. Germline V CDR1 and CDR2: DFQATT, SNEGSKA (reference sequence). Deletions cut 5 bases from V and 4 bases from J, with 14 bases between. The CDR3 extends over 13 amino acids. The CDR3 region is CSAGGGLGTEAFF. The CDR3 DNA sequence: TGCAGTGCTGGTGGAGGGTTGGGCACTGAAGCTTTCTTT.

The chain couples TRBV7-9 to TRBJ2-5; 8 nucleotides line up with TRBD1. Germline V gene sequence: CDR1 SEHNR, CDR2 FQNEAQ (reference sequence). CDR3 size: 14 residues. Unmatched junction bases numbered 11, after V lost 5 bases and J lost 9 bases. The CDR3 DNA follows: TGTGCCAGCAGCCCGGACAGGGCGGCTCAGCCCCAGTACTTC. Amino acid sequence: CASSPDRAAQPQYF. The full variable domain, in which reference TRBV7-9 and TRBJ2-5 provide the parts outside the CDR3, is DTGVSQNPRHKITKRGQNVTFRCDPISEHNRLYWYRQTLGQGPEFLTYFQNEAQLEKSRLLSDRFSAERPKGSFSTLEIQRTEQGDSAMYLCASSPDRAAQPQYFGPGTRLLVL.

This clonotype came up once. The chain has TRBV12-5 and TRBJ1-1; D gene uncertain. From germline, CDR1 is LGHNT and CDR2 FRNRAP. The CDR3 has 12 residues. The germline V and J ends were trimmed by 2 bases and 6 bases, with 7 bases remaining between them. The CDR3: CASGLTAAEAFF. For the CDR3, the DNA is TGTGCTAGTGGTTTGACAGCTGCTGAAGCTTTCTTT.

As regards this clonotype: A clone one base away is much larger, so this may be a read error. The CDR3 here is CASSMGVSGADVLTF. In DNA form, the CDR3 reads TGTGCCAGTAGTATGGGGGTCTCTGGGGCCGACGTCCTGACTTTC. The genes are TRBV19 and TRBJ2-6; D might be TRBD1 or TRBD2, each matching 5 bases. The germline CDR1 and CDR2 sequences are LNHDA and SQIVND (reference sequence). The CDR3 is 15 amino acids.

This clonotype was seen many times. The CDR3 reads CASRGTGFRAEQYF. The CDR3 bases are TGTGCCAGCAGAGGGACAGGGTTCCGGGCCGAGCAGTACTTC. The rearrangement uses TRBV7-2 and TRBJ2-7, with TRBD1 identical over 9 bases. This CDR3 is 14 amino acids long. Germline V gives CDR1 SGHTA, CDR2 FQGNSA. J was trimmed by 6 bases and V by 6 bases; bases with no gene match: 9.

The rearrangement links TRBV5-6 to TRBJ1-1, with 12 bases fitting TRBD1. Trimming took 0 bases from V and 9 from J; bases not matched to a gene: 12. The CDR3 runs 17 residues. CDR1 is SGHDT and CDR2 is YYEEEE in the germline V gene. DNA for the CDR3: TGTGCCAGCAGCTTGGGTCCCGGGACAGGGGGCCAAAGTAAAGCTTTCTTT. Amino acids: CASSLGPGTGGQSKAFF. Full variable domain (remainder filled in from reference TRBV5-6 and TRBJ1-1): DAGVTQSPTHLIKTRGQQVTLRCSPKSGHDTVSWYQQALGQGPQFIFQYYEEEERQRGNFPDRFSGHQFPNYSSELNVNALLLGDSALYLCASSLGPGTGGQSKAFFGQGTRLTVV.

With respect to this clonotype: A read error is possible here, since a much larger clone lies one base away. The V gene is TRBV19, the J gene TRBJ1-5; D ambiguous. The CDR3 loop spans 13 amino acids. Germline V gene data show CDR1 as LNHDA and CDR2 as SQIVND (reference sequence). Between the trimmed V and J ends, which lost 3 bases and 7 bases, there was a span of 10 bases. The CDR3 protein is CASSMDGFQPQHF. CDR3 DNA: TGTGCCAGTAGTATGGACGGGTTCCAGCCCCAGCATTTT.